This T cell receptor beta chain originates from a study of post-analysis software for immune sequencing data (dated by TCRdb to the mid-2010s). About the investigation overall: Disease courses on record covered relapsing-remitting, secondary progressive and progressive-relapsing multiple sclerosis, though some patients had no subtype annotation. The patient repertoires were compared against 11 previously published healthy control repertoires obtained from donors aged roughly 6 to 28 years. A subset of samples was prepared in parallel using single-end sample barcoding, then pooled and co-amplified after Illumina adapter ligation. Overall study results and their limits: Significantly higher frequencies in patients than in controls were found for roughly 5 TRBV segments, including TRBV5-6, TRBV5-1 and TRBV20-1. The multiple sclerosis patient group was slightly younger than the control group. Direct clustering with F measure revealed strong co-clustering of samples prepared in the same batch, which led to a batch-effect correction. Normalized Chao1 diversity was significantly lower in multiple sclerosis patients than controls, suggesting substantial peripheral T-cell clonal expansion.

The library relied on PCR. Sequencing took place on an Illumina HiSeq 2500. To reduce PCR and sequencing biases, unique molecular identifiers were built into the TCR beta cDNA libraries. Roughly 500,000 cDNA molecules were obtained per 1 to 10 million input T cells, so each molecule approximated one T cell. The same protocol used for the earlier healthy control dataset was applied to prepare and sequence the patient libraries. Within a given batch, samples were prepared together, multiplexed and sequenced on the same HiSeq lane. On the authors' methods: Raw barcoded reads were processed with MIGEC, discarding single-read molecular identifier groups before consensus assembly and CDR3 extraction. VDJtools was used for post-analysis of the clonotype tables, and diversity was normalized by down-sampling every dataset to the size of the smallest sample. Repertoire overlap clustering matched CDR3 amino acid but not nucleotide sequences to correct batch-related cross-sample contamination. TCRdb applied fastp at Q25 and MiXCR to the public reads, then kept only in-frame beta chains. Identical CDR3 protein sequences are pooled into one entry, listed with their most common genes and DNA. The authors' filters were not applied to this entry. The sample records roughly 600,000 distinct CDR3 sequences, 40% to 50% of which are singletons. Under 2% of the sample goes to the ten largest clones.

To demonstrate the VDJtools post-analysis software, TCR beta repertoires were profiled from the peripheral blood of roughly 14 young patients with multiple sclerosis. Multiple sclerosis patients were children and adolescents aged roughly 6 to 15 years. This clonotype was picked up a small number of times. The antigen it binds to is not known. It has no much larger one-base neighbor in the sample; base qualities were not kept. Reading the germline V gene gives CDR1 SNHLY and CDR2 FYNNEI. From the cysteine through the phenylalanine, the CDR3 covers 14 amino acids. The entry retains the CDR3 DNA only, 42 bases that are in frame from base 1. Germline trimming: 6 bases from V, 2 bases from J; junction bases outside gene matches: 5.

Sample: blood. The chain joins TRBV2 to TRBJ1-2; 8 of the junction bases match TRBD1. The receptor was isolated from a girl aged 5 to 17 with multiple sclerosis. The DNA sequence follows: TGTGCCAGCAGCGGGACAGGCTTCAACTATGGCTACACCTTC. Its translation reads: CASSGTGFNYGYTF.